This T cell receptor beta chain comes out of a study of blood T cell repertoires in COVID-19. The CDR3 sequence is 12 residues long. The V gene's germline CDR1 is SGHAT and CDR2 FQNNGV. Trimming cost V 6 bases and J 5 bases, with 10 bases left between them. Profiling relied on immunoSEQ multiplex PCR, and the TCRdb table lists in-frame clones only, not all of them. Found here are under 85,000 clones, over 80% of them singletons; the top ten hold around 3.3%. The gene calls are TRBV11-2 and TRBJ1-1, with D tentatively TRBD1 (5 bases). The specimen was peripheral blood. The sequence was collected from a man aged 45-60 years with acute or convalescent COVID-19. Written as DNA, the CDR3 is TGTGCCAGCAGTCCTGGGGGGACTGAAGCTTTCTTT. Amino acids: CASSPGGTEAFF.